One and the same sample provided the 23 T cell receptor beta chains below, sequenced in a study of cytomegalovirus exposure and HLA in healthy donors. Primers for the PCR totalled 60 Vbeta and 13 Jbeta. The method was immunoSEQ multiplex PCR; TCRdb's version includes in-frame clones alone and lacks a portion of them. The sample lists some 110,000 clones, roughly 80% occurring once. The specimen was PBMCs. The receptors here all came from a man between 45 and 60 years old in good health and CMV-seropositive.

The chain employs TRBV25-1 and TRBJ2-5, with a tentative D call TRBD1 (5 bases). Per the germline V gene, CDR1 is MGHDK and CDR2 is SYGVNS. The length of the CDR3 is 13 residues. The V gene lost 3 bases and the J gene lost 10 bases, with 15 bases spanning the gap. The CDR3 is CASSDSRAGGQYF. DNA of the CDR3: TGTGCCAGCAGTGATAGCAGGGCCGGCGGCCAGTACTTC.

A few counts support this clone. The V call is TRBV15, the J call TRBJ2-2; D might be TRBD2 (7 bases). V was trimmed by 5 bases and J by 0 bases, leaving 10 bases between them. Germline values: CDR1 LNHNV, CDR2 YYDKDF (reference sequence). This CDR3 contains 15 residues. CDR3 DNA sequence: TGTGCCACCAGCGGGGGGGGCCCGAACACCGGGGAGCTGTTTTTT. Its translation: CATSGGGPNTGELFF.

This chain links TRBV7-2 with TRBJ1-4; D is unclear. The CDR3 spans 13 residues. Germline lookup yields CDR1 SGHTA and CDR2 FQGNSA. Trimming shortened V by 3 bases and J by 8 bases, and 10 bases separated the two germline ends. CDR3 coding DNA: TGTGCCAGCAGCTTTGGGTCGAGGGAAAAACTGTTTTTT. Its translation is CASSFGSREKLFF. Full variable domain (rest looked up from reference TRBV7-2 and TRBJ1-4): GAGVSQSPSNKVTEKGKDVELRCDPISGHTALYWYRQSLGQGLEFLIYFQGNSAPDKSGLPSDRFSAERTGGSVSTLTIQRTQQEDSAVYLCASSFGSREKLFFGSGTQLSVL.

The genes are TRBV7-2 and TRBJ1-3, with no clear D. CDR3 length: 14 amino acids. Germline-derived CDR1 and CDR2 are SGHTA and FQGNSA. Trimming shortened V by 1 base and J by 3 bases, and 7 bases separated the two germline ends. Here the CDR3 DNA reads TGTGCCAGCAGCTTAGGAGGGAATGGAAACACCATATATTTT. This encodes CASSLGGNGNTIYF.

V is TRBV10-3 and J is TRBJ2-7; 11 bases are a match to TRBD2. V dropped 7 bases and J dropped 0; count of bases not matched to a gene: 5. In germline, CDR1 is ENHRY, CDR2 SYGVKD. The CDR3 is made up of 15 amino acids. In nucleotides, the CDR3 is TGTGCCATCAAGGGGACTAGCGGACTCTCCTACGAGCAGTACTTC. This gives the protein CAIKGTSGLSYEQYF.

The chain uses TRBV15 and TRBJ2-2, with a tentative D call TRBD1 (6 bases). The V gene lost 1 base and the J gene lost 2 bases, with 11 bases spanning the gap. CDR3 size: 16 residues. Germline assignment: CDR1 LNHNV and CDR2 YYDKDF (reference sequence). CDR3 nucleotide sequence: TGTGCCACCAGCAGAGCAGGGGAGTATAACACCGGGGAGCTGTTTTTT. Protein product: CATSRAGEYNTGELFF.

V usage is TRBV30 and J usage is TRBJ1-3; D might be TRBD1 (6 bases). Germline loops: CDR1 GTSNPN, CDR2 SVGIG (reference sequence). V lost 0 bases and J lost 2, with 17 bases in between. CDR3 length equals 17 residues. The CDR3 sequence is CAWSVPRTAGTGNTIYF. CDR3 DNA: TGTGCCTGGAGTGTACCACGGACAGCCGGAACTGGAAACACCATATATTTT.

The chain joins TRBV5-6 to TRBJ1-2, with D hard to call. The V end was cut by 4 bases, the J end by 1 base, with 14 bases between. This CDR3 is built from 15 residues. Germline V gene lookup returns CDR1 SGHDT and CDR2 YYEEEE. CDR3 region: CASSPAGAVNYGYTF. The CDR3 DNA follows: TGTGCCAGCAGCCCAGCGGGAGCTGTTAACTATGGCTACACCTTC.

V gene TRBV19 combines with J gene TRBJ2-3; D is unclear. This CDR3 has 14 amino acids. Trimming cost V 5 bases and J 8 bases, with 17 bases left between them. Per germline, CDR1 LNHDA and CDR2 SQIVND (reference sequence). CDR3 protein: CASSSDPQPGTQYF. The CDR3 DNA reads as TGTGCCAGTAGTTCCGATCCCCAGCCGGGTACGCAGTATTTT.

The CDR3 loop reads CSTSGRETQYF. The CDR3 nucleotides are TGCAGCACCTCAGGGCGGGAGACCCAGTACTTC. The rearrangement links TRBV29-1 to TRBJ2-5; a weak D match, TRBD1 (5 bases). Germline CDR1 is SQVTM and CDR2 is ANQGSEA. CDR3 length: 11 amino acids. With 8 bases removed from V and 5 bases from J, the gap between germline ends came to 12 bases.

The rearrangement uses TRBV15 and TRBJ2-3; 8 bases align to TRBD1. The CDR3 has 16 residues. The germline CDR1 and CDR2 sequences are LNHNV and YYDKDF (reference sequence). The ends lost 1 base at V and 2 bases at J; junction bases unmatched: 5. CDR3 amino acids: CATSRGTGMITDTQYF. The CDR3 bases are TGTGCCACCAGCAGAGGGACAGGGATGATCACAGATACGCAGTATTTT.

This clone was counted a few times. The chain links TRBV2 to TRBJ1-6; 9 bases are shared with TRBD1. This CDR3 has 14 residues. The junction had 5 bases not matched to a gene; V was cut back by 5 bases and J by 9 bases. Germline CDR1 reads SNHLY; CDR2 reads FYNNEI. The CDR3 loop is CASSWDRDGSPLHF. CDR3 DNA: TGTGCCAGCAGTTGGGACAGGGATGGTTCACCCCTCCACTTT.

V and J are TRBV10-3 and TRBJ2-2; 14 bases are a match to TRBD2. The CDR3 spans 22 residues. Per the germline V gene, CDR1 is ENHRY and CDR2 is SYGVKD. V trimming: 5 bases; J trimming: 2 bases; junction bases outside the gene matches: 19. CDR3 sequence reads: CAISLRMSSSGTSGSNTGELFF. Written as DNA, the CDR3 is TGTGCCATCAGTCTCCGAATGTCCTCATCCGGGACTAGCGGGAGTAACACCGGGGAGCTGTTTTTT.

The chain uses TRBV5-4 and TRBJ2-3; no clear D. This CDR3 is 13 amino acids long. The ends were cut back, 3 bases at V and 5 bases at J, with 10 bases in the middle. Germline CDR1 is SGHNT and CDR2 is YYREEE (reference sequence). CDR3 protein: CASSSSPLDTQYF. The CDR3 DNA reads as TGTGCCAGCAGCTCCTCCCCTTTAGATACGCAGTATTTT.

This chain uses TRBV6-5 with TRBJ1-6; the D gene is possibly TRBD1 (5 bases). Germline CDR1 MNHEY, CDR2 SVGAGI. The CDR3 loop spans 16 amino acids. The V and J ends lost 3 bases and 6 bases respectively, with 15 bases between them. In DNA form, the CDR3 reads TGTGCCAGCAGTTATGACGGAGCGCAGGGTAATTCACCCCTCCACTTT. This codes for CASSYDGAQGNSPLHF.

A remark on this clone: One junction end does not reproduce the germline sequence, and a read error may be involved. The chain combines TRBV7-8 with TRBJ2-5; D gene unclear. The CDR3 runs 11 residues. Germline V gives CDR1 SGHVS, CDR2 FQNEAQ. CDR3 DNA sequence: TGTGCCAGCAGCTTCAAAGAGGCCCAGTACTTC. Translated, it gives CASSFKEAQYF.

CDR3 region: CASSIRQGGSEQYF. CDR3 bases: TGTGCCAGTAGTATAAGACAGGGGGGGAGCGAGCAGTACTTC. The chain uses TRBV19 and TRBJ2-7; 9 positions agree with TRBD1. The junction had 5 bases not matched to a gene; V was cut back by 2 bases and J by 6 bases. CDR3 size: 14 residues. CDR1 LNHDA and CDR2 SQIVND come from the germline V gene (reference sequence).

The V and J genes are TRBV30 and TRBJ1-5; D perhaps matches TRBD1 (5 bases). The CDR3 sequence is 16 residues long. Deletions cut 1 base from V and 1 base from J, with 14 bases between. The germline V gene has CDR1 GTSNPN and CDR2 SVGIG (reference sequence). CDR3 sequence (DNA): TGTGCCTGGAGTGAACCGGGGACTACGAGCAATCAGCCCCAGCATTTT. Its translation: CAWSEPGTTSNQPQHF.

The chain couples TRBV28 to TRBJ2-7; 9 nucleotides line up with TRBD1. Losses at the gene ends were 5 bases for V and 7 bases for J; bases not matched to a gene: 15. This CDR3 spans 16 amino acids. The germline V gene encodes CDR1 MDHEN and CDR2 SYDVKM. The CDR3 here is CASSRNRDRDRWEQYF. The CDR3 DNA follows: TGTGCCAGCAGTAGAAACCGGGACAGGGATCGTTGGGAGCAGTACTTC. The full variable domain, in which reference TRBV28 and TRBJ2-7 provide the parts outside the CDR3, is DVKVTQSSRYLVKRTGEKVFLECVQDMDHENMFWYRQDPGLGLRLIYFSYDVKMKEKGDIPEGYSVSREKKERFSLILESASTNQTSMYLCASSRNRDRDRWEQYFGPGTRLTVT.

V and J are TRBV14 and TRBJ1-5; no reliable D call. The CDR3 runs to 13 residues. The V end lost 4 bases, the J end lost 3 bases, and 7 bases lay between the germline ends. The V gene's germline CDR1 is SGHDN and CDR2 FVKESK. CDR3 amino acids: CASSLSINQPQHF. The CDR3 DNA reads TGTGCCAGCAGCCTTAGTATCAATCAGCCCCAGCATTTT.

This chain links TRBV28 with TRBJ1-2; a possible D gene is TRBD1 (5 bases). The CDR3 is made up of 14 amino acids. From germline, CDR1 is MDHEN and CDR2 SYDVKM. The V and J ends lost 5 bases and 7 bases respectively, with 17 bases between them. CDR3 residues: CASSPDRWGLGYTF. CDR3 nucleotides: TGTGCCAGCAGTCCCGATCGGTGGGGCCTTGGCTACACCTTC.

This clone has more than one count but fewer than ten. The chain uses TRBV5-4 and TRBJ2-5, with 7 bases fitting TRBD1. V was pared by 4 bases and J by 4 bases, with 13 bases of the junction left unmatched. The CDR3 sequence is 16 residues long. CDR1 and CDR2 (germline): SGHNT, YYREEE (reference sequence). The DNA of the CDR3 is TGTGCCAGCAGCACCGGCTCCGGGACAGCCCTAGAGACCCAGTACTTC. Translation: CASSTGSGTALETQYF.

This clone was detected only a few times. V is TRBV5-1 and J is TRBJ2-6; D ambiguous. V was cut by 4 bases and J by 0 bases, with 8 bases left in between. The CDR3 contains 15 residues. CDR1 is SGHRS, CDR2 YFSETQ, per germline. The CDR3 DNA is TGCGCCAGCAGCGAGATGATCTCTGGGGCCAACGTCCTGACTTTC. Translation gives CASSEMISGANVLTF.